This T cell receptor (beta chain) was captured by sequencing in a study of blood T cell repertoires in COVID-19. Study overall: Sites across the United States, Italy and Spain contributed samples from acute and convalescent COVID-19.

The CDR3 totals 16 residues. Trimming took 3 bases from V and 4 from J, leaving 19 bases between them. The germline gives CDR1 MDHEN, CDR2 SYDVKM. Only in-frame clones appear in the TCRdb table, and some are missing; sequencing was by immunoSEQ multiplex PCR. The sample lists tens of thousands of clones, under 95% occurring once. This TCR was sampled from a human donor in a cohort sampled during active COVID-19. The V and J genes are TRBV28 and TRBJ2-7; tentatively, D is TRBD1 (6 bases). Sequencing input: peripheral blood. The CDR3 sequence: CASSFGRGQYHYEQYF. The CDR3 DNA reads TGTGCCAGCAGTTTTGGGAGAGGACAGTACCATTACGAGCAGTACTTC.